The TCR beta chain under discussion was sequenced for a study of T cells in women clearing cervical HPV infection. For this clone: Its target is not known. The read halts 3 residues ahead of the CDR3 end, with the missing end drawn from the germline J gene.

Germline V CDR1 and CDR2: WNHNN, SYGVQD (reference sequence). The CDR3 has 15 amino acids. Trimming at V came to 5 bases and at J to 7 bases, leaving 9 bases not matched to a gene. Overall study findings and caveats: CIN3+ cases had significantly higher TCR repertoire richness than controls, but evenness did not differ.

Method: immunoSEQ multiplex PCR; TCRdb's copy keeps in-frame clones and lacks some. The sample table includes roughly 12,000 clones. The receptor was isolated from a woman aged 18 to 75 with a cervical HPV16 infection that either progressed to CIN3+ or cleared (not recorded which). The chain carries TRBV10-1 and TRBJ2-1, with TRBD2 matching 9 bases. Sample: blood buffy coat. The CDR3 DNA, read in part, is TGCGCCAGCAGTCCCAGGGTAGCGGGGGTAAATGAG. It yields the protein CASSPRVAGVNE. The CDR3 as a whole reads CASSPRVAGVNEQFF.